This T cell receptor beta chain originates from a study of blood T cell repertoires in COVID-19. On the study more broadly: Some COVID-19 samples were acute and others convalescent; all came from the United States, Italy and Spain.

TCRdb's table, derived via immunoSEQ multiplex PCR, lists solely in-frame clones and lacks some. The sample records approximately 25,000 clones, 72% being singletons. The CDR3 spans 11 residues. Trimming shortened V by 7 bases and J by 7 bases, and 10 bases separated the two germline ends. The germline CDR1 and CDR2 sequences are MNHNY and SVGAGI (reference sequence). The V and J genes are TRBV6-6 and TRBJ1-1; possible D gene TRBD1, 5 bases. The TCR was taken from a woman older than 75 with acute or convalescent COVID-19. Input material: peripheral blood. The CDR3 DNA reads TGTGCCAGCACCTCAGGGATTGAAGCTTTCTTT. Translating it yields CASTSGIEAFF.